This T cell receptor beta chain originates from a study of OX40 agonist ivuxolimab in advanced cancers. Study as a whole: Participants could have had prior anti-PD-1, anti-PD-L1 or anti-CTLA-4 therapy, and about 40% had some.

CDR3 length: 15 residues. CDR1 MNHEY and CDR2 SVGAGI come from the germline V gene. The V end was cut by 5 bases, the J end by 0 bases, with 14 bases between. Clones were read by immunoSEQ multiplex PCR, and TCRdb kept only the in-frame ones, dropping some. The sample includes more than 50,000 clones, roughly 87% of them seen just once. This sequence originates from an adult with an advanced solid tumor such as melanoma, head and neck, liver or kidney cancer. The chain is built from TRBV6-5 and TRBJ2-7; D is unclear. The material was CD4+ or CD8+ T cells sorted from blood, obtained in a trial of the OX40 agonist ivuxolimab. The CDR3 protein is CASSKHRPRSYEQYF. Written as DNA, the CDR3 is TGTGCCAGCAGTAAACACCGACCCCGCTCCTACGAGCAGTACTTC.